This T cell receptor (beta chain) was sequenced in a study of long-term antiretroviral therapy in people with HIV. A v3.0 immunoSEQ assay was performed at survey level. The assay was immunoSEQ multiplex PCR, and TCRdb's table has in-frame clones only and misses some. Of 48,000 or so clones listed, about 81% were seen once; the top ten hold 3%. The CDR3 totals 15 residues. V was trimmed by 4 bases and J by 3 bases, leaving 13 bases between them. The germline CDR1 and CDR2 sequences are MNHNY and SVGAGI (reference sequence). The chain combines TRBV6-6 with TRBJ1-3; the D gene is possibly TRBD1 (5 bases). This receptor was obtained from a woman under 30 with HIV. The sample here was unsorted PBMCs, taken 0.8 years after starting antiretroviral therapy. CDR3 DNA sequence: TGTGCCAGCAGTTCCCAGGGTGGGGTTGGAAACACCATATATTTT. Amino acid sequence: CASSSQGGVGNTIYF.